Listed here are 15 T cell receptor beta chains from one sample, sequenced in a study of T-cell reconstitution after alpha-beta-depleted transplantation in children (dated by TCRdb to about 2016). The sample's treatment or condition label is to be understood as: allogeneic hematopoietic cell transplantation with graft depleted of TCRalphabeta T cells and CD19 B cells. Receptor amplification or capture employed PCR. TCRdb lists the instrument as Illumina HiSeq 2500. To normalize quantification of the TCRbeta repertoire, the TCR libraries were built with molecular barcoding that relied on unique molecular identifiers. The public sequencing data were trimmed at Q25 with fastp and processed into clonotypes with MiXCR by TCRdb, which kept only in-frame beta chains. When rows share a CDR3 protein, they turn into one entry using the most common DNA and genes. Counted in this sample were around 76,000 distinct CDR3 sequences; 18% of them appeared once. The leading ten clones occupy about half of the sample.

The sequencing here drew on PBMCs, mostly from graft donor cells, taken 360 days after TCRalphabeta/CD19-depleted stem cell transplant. The source is a male patient between 2 and 10 years old who had a stem cell transplant for acute lymphoblastic leukemia, so the T cells may come from the graft donor.

This chain joins TRBV2 and TRBJ2-1; no clear D gene. There are 14 residues in the CDR3. Germline values: CDR1 SNHLY, CDR2 FYNNEI. Between the trimmed V and J ends, which lost 7 bases and 0 bases, there was a span of 10 bases. The CDR3 region is CASNDALSYNEQFF. CDR3 in DNA: TGTGCCAGCAACGATGCCCTCTCCTACAATGAGCAGTTCTTC.

This clonotype came up a few times. The chain links TRBV30 to TRBJ1-5; 10 bases are a match to TRBD1. The CDR3 length is 14 residues. The trim removed 0 bases at V and 6 bases at J, leaving 2 bases unmatched. Per the germline V gene, CDR1 is GTSNPN and CDR2 is SVGIG (reference sequence). CDR3 nucleotide sequence: TGTGCCTGGAGTGTTGGGACAGGGGCTCAGCCCCAGCATTTT. Encoded protein: CAWSVGTGAQPQHF. The complete variable domain, with remaining parts taken from reference TRBV30 and TRBJ1-5, reads SQTIHQWPATLVQPVGSPLSLECTVEGTSNPNLYWYRQAAGRGLQLLFYSVGIGQISSEVPQNLSASRPQDRQFILSSKKLLLSDSGFYLCAWSVGTGAQPQHFGDGTRLSIL.

The CDR3 loop reads CASRQGGFPYEQYF. The CDR3 nucleotides are TGTGCCAGCAGGCAGGGGGGATTCCCCTACGAGCAGTACTTC. The chain recombines TRBV28 with TRBJ2-7; D may be TRBD1 (7 bases). The germline CDR1 and CDR2 sequences are MDHEN and SYDVKM. The CDR3 is made up of 14 amino acids. V lost 6 bases to trimming and J lost 2 bases, with 14 bases between them.

This clonotype was counted ten times or more. The rearrangement links TRBV30 to TRBJ2-4; D is possibly TRBD1 or TRBD2 (5 bases each). Per germline, CDR1 GTSNPN and CDR2 SVGIG (reference sequence). The CDR3 extends over 14 amino acids. The V and J ends lost 1 base and 7 bases respectively, with 14 bases between them. The CDR3 DNA reads TGTGCCTGGAGTGAGGGGAGATTTTGGAACATTCAGTACTTC. Translated, it gives CAWSEGRFWNIQYF.

This clonotype was counted between two and nine times. The V and J genes are TRBV12-3 or TRBV12-4 and TRBJ1-1; unclear D gene. The CDR3 loop spans 14 amino acids. V lost 3 bases, J lost 0 bases, and 8 bases lay in between. In nucleotides, the CDR3 is TGTGCCAGCAGTTTGAGGCAACTGAACACTGAAGCTTTCTTT. It yields the protein CASSLRQLNTEAFF.

The rearrangement uses TRBV7-6 and TRBJ2-7; D gene uncertain. V was cut by 0 bases and J by 0 bases, with 9 bases left in between. This CDR3 has 15 amino acids. From germline, CDR1 is SGHVS and CDR2 FNYEAQ. The CDR3 here is CASSLAKGNSYEQYF. CDR3 DNA: TGTGCCAGCAGCTTAGCGAAGGGCAACTCCTACGAGCAGTACTTC.

This clonotype was seen a handful of times. J is TRBJ2-2 and V is TRBV4-1; D may match TRBD1 or TRBD2 (5 bases each). V dropped 4 bases and J dropped 4 bases, with 10 bases sitting between them. Germline CDR1 MGHRA, CDR2 YSYEKL. This CDR3 is built from 14 residues. Here the CDR3 reads CASSRDPSTGELFF. CDR3 DNA sequence: TGCGCCAGCAGCCGGGACCCCTCCACCGGGGAGCTGTTTTTT.

This chain links TRBV6-5 with TRBJ2-3, with D hard to call. V lost 2 bases and J 6 bases, leaving 18 bases between the germline ends. This CDR3 is 16 amino acids long. CDR1 is MNHEY and CDR2 is SVGAGI in the germline V gene. Here the CDR3 DNA reads TGTGCCAGCAGTTACACGGGCCGCCCGAAGAGGGATACGCAGTATTTT. It specifies CASSYTGRPKRDTQYF.

This clonotype occurred many times. The rearrangement links TRBV6-5 to TRBJ2-5; no definite D call. V lost 0 bases and J 1 base, leaving 6 bases between the germline ends. The CDR3 length is 14 residues. Per germline, CDR1 MNHEY and CDR2 SVGAGI. The CDR3 spells CASSYSQSQETQYF. The CDR3 nucleotides read TGTGCCAGCAGTTACTCGCAGTCCCAAGAGACCCAGTACTTC.

A few counts support this clonotype. This rearrangement joins TRBV12-3 or TRBV12-4 to TRBJ2-1; D is possibly TRBD2 (5 bases). With 4 bases removed from V and 0 bases from J, the gap between germline ends came to 16 bases. The CDR3 sequence is 17 residues long. The CDR3 bases are TGTGCCAGCAGTTCGGCTAGCATGAGGTCCTCCTACAATGAGCAGTTCTTC. This gives the protein CASSSASMRSSYNEQFF.

The rearrangement joins TRBV20-1 to TRBJ1-4; D is unresolved. Germline V gives CDR1 DFQATT, CDR2 SNEGSKA (reference sequence). Trimming stripped 1 base from V and 4 bases from J, with 7 bases between. The CDR3 covers 13 residues. In DNA form, the CDR3 reads TGCAGTGCTAGAGGGACCCGTAATGAAAAACTGTTTTTT. It codes for CSARGTRNEKLFF.

This clonotype occurred many times. This rearrangement joins TRBV5-4 to TRBJ2-2, with D unresolved. The CDR3 has 15 residues. Germline values: CDR1 SGHNT, CDR2 YYREEE (reference sequence). V was trimmed by 0 bases and J by 5 bases, leaving 11 bases between them. CDR3 coding DNA: TGTGCCAGCAGCTTGGTTTTCGAAGGGACCGGGGAGCTGTTTTTT. Its protein is CASSLVFEGTGELFF.

This rearrangement joins TRBV5-1 to TRBJ1-2, with 9 bases identical to TRBD1. The J segment lost 7 bases and the V segment lost 2 bases, leaving 3 bases of the junction unmatched. CDR3 size: 13 residues. The germline gives CDR1 SGHRS, CDR2 YFSETQ. This chain's CDR3 is CASSLQGAPGYTF. Written as DNA, the CDR3 is TGCGCCAGCAGCTTACAGGGGGCGCCTGGCTACACCTTC.

This clonotype appeared a few times. The chain uses TRBV12-3 or TRBV12-4 and TRBJ2-1; 16 bases match TRBD2. The V gene end was trimmed by 5 bases and the J gene end by 4 bases; junction bases not matched to a gene: 2. This CDR3 region has 16 residues. CDR3 bases: TGTGCCAGCAGTAGGGGACTAGCGGGAGGGTACAATGAGCAGTTCTTC. Amino acids: CASSRGLAGGYNEQFF.

CDR3 DNA sequence: TGCGCCAGCAGCCCTCCGGCTACCCCAGATACGCAGTATTTT. It specifies CASSPPATPDTQYF. The chain combines TRBV5-1 with TRBJ2-3; no definite D call. V lost 4 bases to trimming and J lost 4 bases, with 13 bases between them. Germline V CDR1 and CDR2: SGHRS, YFSETQ. This CDR3 spans 14 amino acids.